Presented here are 4 T cell receptor beta chains from one specimen sequenced in a study of patients and donors after allogeneic stem cell transplantation. MiXCR, run by TCRdb on the RT-PCR reads, gives a single entry per CDR3 protein. There are 25,000 to 35,000 distinct CDR3 sequences in the sample; nearly 7% occur only once, and roughly a third lies in the top ten. The sequenced sample was blood, either unsorted or a sorted T cell fraction (not recorded which). The receptors derive from a human donor who was either an allogeneic HSCT recipient or a stem cell or donor lymphocyte infusion donor (not recorded which). It is not recorded whose cells these are; they may come from a transplant donor.

V is TRBV20-1 and J is TRBJ2-1, with a possible D match to TRBD2 (5 bases). The V end was cut by 3 bases, the J end by 5 bases, with 17 bases between. Germline assignment: CDR1 DFQATT and CDR2 SNEGSKA (reference sequence). This CDR3 has 15 amino acids. The CDR3 region is CSASRAGGGDNEQFF. In DNA form, the CDR3 reads TGCAGTGCTAGTCGGGCGGGCGGCGGAGACAATGAGCAGTTCTTC.

This clonotype showed up just a few times. The V call is TRBV4-3, the J call TRBJ2-3; D gene unclear. Trimming took off 0 bases at V and 1 base at J, with 14 bases between the two ends. This CDR3 has 17 amino acids. The germline V gene encodes CDR1 LGHNA and CDR2 YSLEER. The CDR3 reads CASSQEHSSTGTDTQYF. As DNA, the CDR3 is TGCGCCAGCAGCCAAGAACATTCCTCGACCGGCACAGATACGCAGTATTTT.

J is TRBJ2-1 and V is TRBV9, with D tentatively TRBD2 (5 bases). This CDR3 comprises 18 residues. With 0 bases removed from V and 8 bases from J, the gap between germline ends came to 24 bases. Germline-derived CDR1 and CDR2 are SGDLS and YYNGEE. The chain's CDR3 is CASSVDPWGEGGLDEQFF. The CDR3 DNA sequence: TGTGCCAGCAGCGTAGACCCCTGGGGTGAGGGTGGTTTGGATGAGCAGTTCTTC. Variable domain in full (rest from reference TRBV9 and TRBJ2-1): DSGVTQTPKHLITATGQRVTLRCSPRSGDLSVYWYQQSLDQGLQFLIQYYNGEERAKGNILERFSAQQFPDLHSELNLSSLELGDSALYFCASSVDPWGEGGLDEQFFGPGTRLTVL.

This clonotype was picked up many times. DNA for the CDR3: TGTGCCAGCAGTTACCCAAACAGGGGTTTGACTGAAGCTTTCTTT. This gives the protein CASSYPNRGLTEAFF. This rearrangement joins TRBV6-5 to TRBJ1-1, with 7 bases aligning to TRBD1. J was trimmed by 5 bases and V by 2 bases; bases with no gene match: 8. The CDR3 has 15 residues. CDR1 and CDR2 from the germline V gene are MNHEY and SVGAGI.